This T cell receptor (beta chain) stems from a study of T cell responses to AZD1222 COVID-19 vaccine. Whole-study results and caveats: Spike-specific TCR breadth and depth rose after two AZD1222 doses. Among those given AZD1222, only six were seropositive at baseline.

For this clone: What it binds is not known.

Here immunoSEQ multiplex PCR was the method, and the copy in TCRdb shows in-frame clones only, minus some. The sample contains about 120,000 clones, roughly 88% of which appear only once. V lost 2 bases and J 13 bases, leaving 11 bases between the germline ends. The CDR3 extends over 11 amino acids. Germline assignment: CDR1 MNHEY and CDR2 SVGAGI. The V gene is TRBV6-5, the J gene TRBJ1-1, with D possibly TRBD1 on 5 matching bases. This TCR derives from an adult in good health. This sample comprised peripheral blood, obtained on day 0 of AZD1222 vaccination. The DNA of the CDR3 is TGTGCCAGCAGTTACCCGGGACGGATTTTCTTT. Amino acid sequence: CASSYPGRIFF.